The 17 T cell receptor beta chains reported below all come from one sample, sequenced in a study of shared clonotypes between healthy human individuals. Generated by immunoSEQ multiplex PCR, the TCRdb table keeps only in-frame clones and is missing some. The table includes 2 million to 3 million clones, over 85% detected once. The sequencing sample was made of naive CD4+ T cells from PBMCs. Subset denoted: CD45RA+ positively selected. These receptors all come from a man younger than 35 in good health. Some clones in this sample may be carry-over from other donors' samples.

V is TRBV27 and J is TRBJ2-5; 15 bases align to TRBD2. Germline loops: CDR1 MNHEY, CDR2 SMNVEV (reference sequence). CDR3 length: 19 amino acids. V lost 5 bases to trimming and J lost 0 bases; unmatched junction nucleotides: 10. The DNA of the CDR3 is TGTGCCAGCAGTCCGCCGCGGACTAGCGGGAGGGTATACCAAGAGACCCAGTACTTC. It is translated as CASSPPRTSGRVYQETQYF.

This chain uses TRBV29-1 with TRBJ2-3, with TRBD2 identical over 10 bases. CDR1 SQVTM and CDR2 ANQGSEA come from the germline V gene. The junction had 7 bases not matched to a gene; V was cut back by 7 bases and J by 9 bases. This CDR3 has 12 amino acids. The CDR3 here is CSACPGLATQYF. The CDR3 DNA sequence: TGCAGCGCCTGTCCGGGACTAGCGACGCAGTATTTT.

The gene calls are TRBV6-5 and TRBJ1-6; D call uncertain. Germline lookup yields CDR1 MNHEY and CDR2 SVGAGI. The CDR3 totals 12 residues. Between the trimmed V and J ends, which lost 6 bases and 7 bases, there was a span of 7 bases. CDR3 coding DNA: TGTGCCAGCAGCTCGGGAAATTCACCCCTCCACTTT. Its translation is CASSSGNSPLHF.

This clone turned up a few times. Different DNA sequences within this sample yield the same CDR3. The CDR3 is CASSQVGGNTEAFF. The CDR3 DNA reads as TGCGCCAGCAGCCAGGTCGGGGGGAACACTGAAGCTTTCTTT. J is TRBJ1-1 and V is TRBV4-3; tentative D call: TRBD1 (5 bases). The germline CDR1 and CDR2 sequences are LGHNA and YSLEER. Deletions cut 3 bases from V and 1 base from J, with 9 bases between. The CDR3 loop spans 14 amino acids.

The CDR3 DNA is TGTGCCAGCAGCTTGGCGGGACTCCGGCAAGAGACCCAGTACTTC. Protein: CASSLAGLRQETQYF. This chain joins TRBV5-5 and TRBJ2-5; perhaps TRBD2 as D (6 bases). This CDR3 is 15 amino acids long. Trimming took 0 bases from V and 2 from J, leaving 11 bases between them. Per germline, CDR1 SGHKS and CDR2 YYEKEE (reference sequence).

The CDR3 spells CASSRTTGNTIYF. CDR3 nucleotides: TGTGCCAGCAGTCGGACAACTGGAAACACCATATATTTT. The chain recombines TRBV6-5 with TRBJ1-3, with D maybe TRBD1 (5 bases). Germline loops: CDR1 MNHEY, CDR2 SVGAGI. CDR3 size: 13 residues. Trimming removed 5 bases from V and 2 bases from J, with 7 bases in between.

The chain has TRBV18 and TRBJ2-5; possible D gene TRBD1, 6 bases. The CDR3 totals 15 residues. The V gene's germline CDR1 is KGHSH and CDR2 LQKENI. The V gene lost 5 bases and the J gene lost 2 bases, with 15 bases spanning the gap. CDR3: CASSRDTGHQETQYF. In nucleotides, the CDR3 is TGTGCCAGCTCAAGGGACACGGGCCATCAAGAGACCCAGTACTTC.

The chain links TRBV30 to TRBJ2-5; 8 bases align to TRBD2. The tail of the sequence fits TRBJ2-7 better, so the J call may be wrong. The germline gives CDR1 GTSNPN, CDR2 SVGIG (reference sequence). The CDR3 runs to 16 residues. The CDR3 DNA is TGTGCCTGGAGTGTACATAGCGGGATTATCTCCTACGAGCAGTACTTC. It specifies CAWSVHSGIISYEQYF.

This clone was observed once. The genes are TRBV25-1 and TRBJ2-2; TRBD2 might be the D (5 bases). The germline gives CDR1 MGHDK, CDR2 SYGVNS. Trimming took 7 bases from V and 4 from J, leaving 19 bases between them. The CDR3 runs to 16 residues. The DNA for the CDR3 is TGTGCCAGCACCACGTCTCTGGGGAGTAGCACCGGGGAGCTGTTTTTT. Encoded protein: CASTTSLGSSTGELFF.

V usage is TRBV7-2 and J usage is TRBJ2-7, with D perhaps TRBD2 (5 bases). The CDR3 covers 13 residues. V lost 5 bases and J 2 bases, leaving 10 bases between the germline ends. From germline, CDR1 is SGHTA and CDR2 FQGNSA. Written as DNA, the CDR3 is TGTGCCAGCAGCACCCGGGATCCCTACGAGCAGTACTTC. Amino acid sequence: CASSTRDPYEQYF.

The V and J genes are TRBV5-1 and TRBJ2-2; 9 bases are shared with TRBD2. Per germline, CDR1 SGHRS and CDR2 YFSETQ. The CDR3 runs to 16 residues. With V trimmed by 4 bases and J by 5 bases, 9 bases remained unmatched. The CDR3, as DNA: TGCGCCAGCAGCACCGGGACTAGCAGTGGGACCGGGGAGCTGTTTTTT. Translating gives CASSTGTSSGTGELFF.

The chain uses TRBV19 and TRBJ2-7; 7 positions match TRBD1. V was clipped by 4 bases and J by 2 bases; unmatched bases: 8. The CDR3 runs to 15 residues. The germline gives CDR1 LNHDA, CDR2 SQIVND (reference sequence). For the CDR3, the DNA is TGTGCCAGTAGTACATCCGGGACAGCTCCCTACGAGCAGTACTTC. This gives the protein CASSTSGTAPYEQYF.

The V and J genes are TRBV5-4 and TRBJ1-1; 8 nucleotides agree with TRBD1. From germline, CDR1 is SGHNT and CDR2 YYREEE (reference sequence). This CDR3 is 13 amino acids long. The trim removed 1 base at V and 11 bases at J, leaving 7 bases unmatched. Here the CDR3 reads CASSLTGGLRAFF. DNA of the CDR3: TGTGCCAGCAGCTTGACAGGGGGATTAAGGGCTTTCTTT.

The chain combines TRBV19 with TRBJ2-1, with D perhaps assigned TRBD1 or TRBD2 (5 bases each). The V end lost 3 bases, the J end lost 6 bases, and 9 bases lay between the germline ends. CDR1 and CDR2 (germline): LNHDA, SQIVND (reference sequence). CDR3 length: 13 residues. CDR3 in DNA: TGTGCCAGTAGTATTCGGGACGGCAATGAGCAGTTCTTC. It encodes CASSIRDGNEQFF.

A note on this clone: The junction shows a germline mismatch at one end, possibly a read error. The V call is TRBV5-1, the J call TRBJ2-1, with 7 nucleotides matching TRBD1. This CDR3 has 11 amino acids. Germline V lookup: CDR1 SGHRS, CDR2 YFSETQ. The CDR3 sequence is CASSFDRELFF. The CDR3, as DNA: TGCGCCAGCAGCTTCGACAGGGAGCTGTTCTTC.

This chain uses TRBV7-2 with TRBJ2-7; TRBD2 might be the D (6 bases). Germline lookup yields CDR1 SGHTA and CDR2 FQGNSA. The germline V and J ends were trimmed by 1 base and 5 bases, with 15 bases remaining between them. The CDR3 is made up of 15 amino acids. This chain's CDR3 is CASSLEKRVGNEQYF. DNA for the CDR3: TGTGCCAGCAGCTTAGAGAAGCGGGTGGGAAACGAGCAGTACTTC.

The chain carries TRBV9 and TRBJ1-2; D is ambiguous. This CDR3 spans 18 amino acids. Trimming stripped 0 bases from V and 0 bases from J, with 18 bases between. In germline, CDR1 is SGDLS, CDR2 YYNGEE. CDR3 nucleotide sequence: TGTGCCAGCAGCGTAGATCCCTTTGGCAGCGACTCTAACTATGGCTACACCTTC. It specifies CASSVDPFGSDSNYGYTF.